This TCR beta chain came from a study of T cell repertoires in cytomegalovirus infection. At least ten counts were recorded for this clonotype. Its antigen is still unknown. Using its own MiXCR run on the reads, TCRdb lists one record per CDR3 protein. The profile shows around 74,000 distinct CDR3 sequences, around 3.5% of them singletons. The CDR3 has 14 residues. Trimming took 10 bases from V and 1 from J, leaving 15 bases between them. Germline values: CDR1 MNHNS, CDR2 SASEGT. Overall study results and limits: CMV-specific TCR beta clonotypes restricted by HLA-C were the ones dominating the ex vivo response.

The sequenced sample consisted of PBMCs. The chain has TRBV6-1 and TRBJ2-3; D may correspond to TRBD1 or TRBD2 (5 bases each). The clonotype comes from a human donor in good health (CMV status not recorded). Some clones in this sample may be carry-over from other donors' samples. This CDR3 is CAILRGRGTDTQYF. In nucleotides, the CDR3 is TGTGCCATCCTCCGGGGCAGGGGCACAGATACGCAGTATTTT.